This paragraph covers one TCR beta chain sequence. Its antigen is currently unknown. There are 17 residues in the CDR3. These data come from a study of cytomegalovirus exposure and HLA in healthy donors. Amplification used 60 Vbeta primers and 13 Jbeta primers. Assay used: immunoSEQ multiplex PCR; TCRdb lists only in-frame clones, some missing. Of 150,000 to 200,000 clones in the sample, 70% to 85% were seen once. The study's findings and limits: Presence/absence analyses rested on an assumption that sequencing depth was roughly uniform across donors. Later work found most CMV-associated TCR beta chains apparently HLA-restricted. Later analysis associated a missense DCLRE1C variant with TCR beta V- and J-gene trimming. There were 150 to 200 TCR beta chains listed as cytomegalovirus-associated.

The chain is built from TRBV1 and TRBJ2-1; whether TRBD2, the table's D call, matches the DNA was not checked. TRBV1 is given as a pseudogene. The clonotype comes from a woman in her sixties or seventies in good health and CMV-seropositive. Sequenced material: PBMCs. The DNA of the CDR3 is TGCACCAGCAGCCAAGAAACGGAGCGGGAGAGAGACAATGAGCAGTTCTTC. This translates into CTSSQETERERDNEQFF.